The 17 T cell receptor beta chains below were found in one sample sequenced in a study of OX40 agonist ivuxolimab in advanced cancers. The data were produced by immunoSEQ multiplex PCR, yet TCRdb's version contains in-frame clones alone and is incomplete. This table has roughly 40,000 clones, 85% to 90% appearing once. This specimen was CD4+ or CD8+ T cells sorted from blood, taken in a trial of the OX40 agonist ivuxolimab. Receptor source: an adult with an advanced solid tumor such as melanoma, head and neck, liver or kidney cancer.

The V call is TRBV7-8, the J call TRBJ2-7; possible D gene TRBD1, 6 bases. Trimming shortened V by 0 bases and J by 9 bases, and 9 bases separated the two germline ends. In germline, CDR1 is SGHVS, CDR2 FQNEAQ. The CDR3 loop spans 12 amino acids. The CDR3 sequence: CASSLAQGGQYF. As DNA, the CDR3 is TGTGCCAGCAGCTTAGCACAGGGTGGGCAGTACTTC.

V usage is TRBV7-8 and J usage is TRBJ2-3, with 10 bases identical to TRBD1. The germline CDR1 and CDR2 sequences are SGHVS and FQNEAQ. CDR3 size: 16 residues. V was clipped by 5 bases and J by 5 bases; unmatched bases: 10. The CDR3 spells CASSRTGTGVLDTQYF. The CDR3 DNA follows: TGTGCCAGCAGCCGAACCGGGACAGGGGTATTAGATACGCAGTATTTT.

CDR3 nucleotide sequence: TGTGCCAGCAACCTCTATGGGCAGCCCCAGCATTTT. Residues: CASNLYGQPQHF. The chain combines TRBV28 with TRBJ1-5; no firm D call. The CDR3 contains 12 residues. The germline V gene encodes CDR1 MDHEN and CDR2 SYDVKM. V was trimmed by 7 bases and J by 7 bases, leaving 11 bases between them.

The CDR3 reads CASSPNSDTQYF. DNA of the CDR3: TGTGCCAGCAGTCCAAACTCAGATACGCAGTATTTT. The chain has TRBV6-5 and TRBJ2-3; D gene uncertain. Germline loops: CDR1 MNHEY, CDR2 SVGAGI. V was shortened by 5 bases and J by 4 bases, with 7 bases between the two germline ends. CDR3 size: 12 residues.

The chain carries TRBV7-9 and TRBJ2-1; D call uncertain. The germline V gene has CDR1 SEHNR and CDR2 FQNEAQ (reference sequence). Trimming pared 5 bases from V and 10 bases from J, leaving 15 bases between. The CDR3 totals 13 residues. Written as DNA, the CDR3 is TGTGCCAGCAGCCCCGCGAGGTTTCAGGAGCAGTTCTTC. Protein: CASSPARFQEQFF.

The rearrangement links TRBV7-3 to TRBJ2-1, with D possibly being TRBD2 (5 bases). CDR1 is SGHTA and CDR2 is FQGTGA in the germline V gene. Trimming left V 5 bases short and J 2 bases short, with 10 bases between. This CDR3 region has 14 residues. The CDR3 is CASSQSGTYNEQFF. The DNA of the CDR3 is TGTGCCAGCAGCCAATCCGGGACCTACAATGAGCAGTTCTTC. The whole variable domain, remainder taken from reference TRBV7-3 and TRBJ2-1, is GAGVSQTPSNKVTEKGKYVELRCDPISGHTALYWYRQSLGQGPEFLIYFQGTGAADDSGLPNDRFFAVRPEGSVSTLKIQRTERGDSAVYLCASSQSGTYNEQFFGPGTRLTVL.

The rearrangement uses TRBV7-9 and TRBJ2-3, with 13 bases lining up with TRBD2. V gave up 5 bases and J gave up 7 bases; unmatched junction bases: 6. Looked up from germline, CDR1 is SEHNR and CDR2 is FQNEAQ (reference sequence). The CDR3 extends over 15 amino acids. This CDR3 is CASSRGLAGTYTQYF. The DNA for the CDR3 is TGTGCCAGCAGCCGGGGACTAGCGGGGACCTATACGCAGTATTTT.

This clone was seen just once. V gene TRBV11-2 combines with J gene TRBJ2-5; D not certain. V was clipped by 0 bases and J by 2 bases, with 10 bases between them. This CDR3 region has 15 residues. Germline V gene sequence: CDR1 SGHAT, CDR2 FQNNGV. The CDR3, as DNA: TGTGCCAGCAGCTTAGACCCCGGCAGTCAAGAGACCCAGTACTTC. This encodes CASSLDPGSQETQYF. Based on the CDR3 plus reference TRBV11-2 and TRBJ2-5, the full variable domain is EAGVAQSPRYKIIEKRQSVAFWCNPISGHATLYWYQQILGQGPKLLIQFQNNGVVDDSQLPKDRFSAERLKGVDSTLKIQPAKLEDSAVYLCASSLDPGSQETQYFGPGTRLLVL.

This clone was picked up one time. V is TRBV10-3 and J is TRBJ1-1, with a weak D call TRBD1 (5 bases). The CDR3 is 13 amino acids. The V end was cut by 5 bases, the J end by 1 base, with 8 bases between. Germline V gene sequence: CDR1 ENHRY, CDR2 SYGVKD. The CDR3: CAISMDKNTEAFF. DNA of the CDR3: TGTGCCATCAGTATGGACAAGAACACTGAAGCTTTCTTT.

The CDR3 sequence is CASSQDLLAGYNEQFF. CDR3 nucleotides: TGTGCCAGCAGCCAAGATTTACTAGCGGGCTACAATGAGCAGTTCTTC. The J gene is TRBJ2-1, the V gene TRBV4-2, with 9 bases lining up with TRBD2. Germline CDR1 LGHNA, CDR2 YNFKEQ. This CDR3 has 16 residues. V dropped 0 bases and J dropped 3; count of bases not matched to a gene: 3.

V and J are TRBV27 and TRBJ1-2; 8 bases match TRBD1. Per germline, CDR1 MNHEY and CDR2 SMNVEV (reference sequence). CDR3 length: 17 residues. Trimming took 6 bases from V and 0 from J; bases not matched to a gene: 12. CDR3 DNA: TGTGCCAGCAGCTCAACCCCTCAGGACAGGGCTAACTATGGCTACACCTTC. Translation: CASSSTPQDRANYGYTF.

The chain recombines TRBV30 with TRBJ2-6, with 7 nucleotides matching TRBD2. Germline loops: CDR1 GTSNPN, CDR2 SVGIG (reference sequence). V was clipped by 2 bases and J by 5 bases; unmatched bases: 24. This CDR3 region has 21 residues. CDR3 bases: TGTGCCTGGAGTCCCATATTTACTTATCAGCGGGACTTCCTTTGGGCCAACGTCCTGACTTTC. It is translated as CAWSPIFTYQRDFLWANVLTF.

This clone was detected only once. The chain has TRBV6-1 and TRBJ2-2; TRBD1 agrees at 7 bases. V was pared by 6 bases and J by 0 bases, with 4 bases of the junction left unmatched. The CDR3 is made up of 15 amino acids. Germline CDR1 and CDR2: MNHNS and SASEGT. The CDR3 bases are TGTGCCAGCAGACCCGGGACAGCGAACACCGGGGAGCTGTTTTTT. Translation gives CASRPGTANTGELFF.

This chain uses TRBV11-2 with TRBJ1-2; D not certain. V lost 6 bases and J lost 3, with 17 bases in between. Germline values: CDR1 SGHAT, CDR2 FQNNGV. The CDR3 runs to 15 residues. The CDR3 DNA follows: TGTGCCAGCAGACTCCTCTCGGGCGGGCACTATGGCTACACCTTC. Translating it yields CASRLLSGGHYGYTF.

V is TRBV16 and J is TRBJ1-6; D is unresolved. Trimming stripped 0 bases from V and 9 bases from J, with 12 bases between. Germline V gives CDR1 KGHSY, CDR2 FQNENV. CDR3 size: 15 residues. As DNA, the CDR3 is TGTGCCAGCAGCCAATCCGAAGAAGGGTTTTCACCCCTCCACTTT. Protein sequence: CASSQSEEGFSPLHF.

V is TRBV28 and J is TRBJ1-1; 7 bases fit TRBD1. The junction had 12 bases not matched to a gene; V was cut back by 6 bases and J by 8 bases. The germline V gene has CDR1 MDHEN and CDR2 SYDVKM. The CDR3 length is 14 residues. The CDR3 sequence: CASSEQGNEQEAFF. The CDR3 DNA sequence: TGTGCCAGCAGCGAACAGGGGAACGAACAGGAAGCTTTCTTT.

This clone was counted a single time. The chain employs TRBV6-1 and TRBJ1-5; possibly TRBD1 for D (6 bases). V was cut by 3 bases and J by 6 bases, with 15 bases left in between. CDR1 and CDR2 (germline): MNHNS, SASEGT. The CDR3 is 15 residues long. CDR3 bases: TGTGCCAGCAGTGACGTCCTAGGGGGAGGTCAGCCCCAGCATTTT. It yields the protein CASSDVLGGGQPQHF.